This TCR beta chain was sequenced for a study of cytomegalovirus exposure and HLA in healthy donors. Study-wide context: When 350 to 500 donors were genotyped, approximately 81% of them were found to fall in the Caucasian-associated ancestry cluster. Study-level results: In a later analysis, donors in an Asian-associated ancestry cluster reportedly had fewer N-insertions in productive TCRs than the cohort mean.

This clone was counted only a few times. What it binds is unknown. The PCR contained 60 Vbeta and 13 Jbeta primers. The method was immunoSEQ multiplex PCR; TCRdb's version includes in-frame clones alone and lacks a portion of them. The sample has 55,000 to 80,000 clones, 71% seen once. There are 14 residues in the CDR3. The junction had 8 bases not matched to a gene; V was cut back by 6 bases and J by 3 bases. Germline V gene sequence: CDR1 SQVTM, CDR2 ANQGSEA. The V and J genes are TRBV29-1 and TRBJ2-3; TRBD2 agrees at 8 bases. The receptor was isolated from a man aged 50-60 years in good health and CMV-seropositive. The sample was PBMCs. The CDR3 nucleotides are TGCAGCGTCACCGGGACTAGGAGAACAGATACGCAGTATTTT. Translating it yields CSVTGTRRTDTQYF.